These 9 T cell receptor beta chains originate from one sample sequenced in a study of beta chain features in type 1 diabetes. Study-wide findings and caveats: For Type 1 diabetes patients, all four CD4+ subsets carried TCRB CDR3s that were moderately but significantly shorter.

The isolated RNA, all of it, was reverse transcribed, so expressed TCRB transcripts were what got sequenced. The data were produced by immunoSEQ multiplex PCR, yet TCRdb's version contains in-frame clones alone and is incomplete. The profile shows 30,000 or so clones, less than 65% of them singletons. The antigens of these receptors remain unknown. Sequenced: Tregs from blood. The receptors come from a woman between 25 and 40 years old with type 1 diabetes.

J is TRBJ1-1 and V is TRBV20-1, with unresolved D. Trimming removed 3 bases from V and 9 bases from J, with 11 bases in between. There are 11 residues in the CDR3. The germline V gene has CDR1 DFQATT and CDR2 SNEGSKA (reference sequence). The CDR3 nucleotides read TGCAGTGCTAGCTTCGACTCTAAAGCTTTCTTT. It codes for CSASFDSKAFF.

This clone occurred a few times. The chain combines TRBV28 with TRBJ1-6; 7 nucleotides align to TRBD1. This CDR3 spans 15 amino acids. From germline, CDR1 is MDHEN and CDR2 SYDVKM. The V segment lost 5 bases and the J segment 4 bases; nucleotides outside the gene matches: 5. CDR3 sequence reads: CASSPPGQYNSPLHF. In DNA, the CDR3 is TGTGCCAGCAGTCCCCCGGGACAGTATAATTCACCCCTCCACTTT.

This chain uses TRBV19 with TRBJ2-5; possibly TRBD1 for D (5 bases). The CDR3 is 15 amino acids. The V gene's germline CDR1 is LNHDA and CDR2 SQIVND (reference sequence). The V and J ends lost 9 bases and 1 base respectively, with 18 bases between them. The CDR3 DNA is TGTGCCAGCTCTACTGGGGCCAGCTCCCAAGAGACCCAGTACTTC. It translates to CASSTGASSQETQYF.

Concerning this clone itself: An end of the junction does not agree with germline; a read error may underlie this. This chain connects TRBV27 to TRBJ1-1; the D gene is possibly TRBD1 (5 bases). There are 12 residues in the CDR3. Per germline, CDR1 MNHEY and CDR2 SMNVEV (reference sequence). CDR3 in amino acids: CASRTLYGSDNF. The CDR3 nucleotides read TGTGCCAGCAGGACTTTATATGGATCGGACAACTTT.

The chain joins TRBV10-3 to TRBJ1-1; D is perhaps TRBD1 (5 bases). The CDR3 has 13 residues. The ends were cut back, 10 bases at V and 1 base at J, with 13 bases in the middle. The germline V gene has CDR1 ENHRY and CDR2 SYGVKD. The CDR3 reads CATTTQGNTEAFF. The CDR3 coding sequence is TGTGCCACAACAACCCAGGGGAACACTGAAGCTTTCTTT.

By share of the sample, this clone is medium-sized. The chain joins TRBV7-9 to TRBJ2-5, with 8 bases lining up with TRBD2. This CDR3 spans 19 amino acids. The ends lost 1 base at V and 3 bases at J; junction bases unmatched: 16. Germline V gene lookup returns CDR1 SEHNR and CDR2 FQNEAQ (reference sequence). As DNA, the CDR3 is TGTGCCAGCAGCTTAGAGGGCTTTACGTCTAGCGGGCGGAAAGAGACCCAGTACTTC. Amino acid sequence: CASSLEGFTSSGRKETQYF. The full variable domain, its missing parts supplied by reference TRBV7-9 and TRBJ2-5, is DTGVSQNPRHKITKRGQNVTFRCDPISEHNRLYWYRQTLGQGPEFLTYFQNEAQLEKSRLLSDRFSAERPKGSFSTLEIQRTEQGDSAMYLCASSLEGFTSSGRKETQYFGPGTRLLVL.

This clone appeared once. V is TRBV10-2 and J is TRBJ1-1; D unclear. Per germline, CDR1 WSHSY and CDR2 SAAADI. Trimming removed 3 bases at V and 1 base at J, with 9 bases between. CDR3 length equals 14 residues. CDR3 nucleotides: TGCGCCAGCAGTGACTGGAGAAGGAACACTGAAGCTTTCTTT. Protein product: CASSDWRRNTEAFF.

This chain uses TRBV10-2 with TRBJ1-5; the D gene is possibly TRBD1 (5 bases). Germline V lookup: CDR1 WSHSY, CDR2 SAAADI. This CDR3 region has 14 residues. V was pared by 8 bases and J by 1 base, with 12 bases between. The DNA for the CDR3 is TGCGCCAGCGGCGGGGCGTCGAGCAATCAGCCCCAGCATTTT. Its protein is CASGGASSNQPQHF.

DNA of the CDR3: TGCGCCAGCAGCTTGTACGGGGGTGGGGACTATGGCTACACCTTC. It specifies CASSLYGGGDYGYTF. This chain connects TRBV5-1 to TRBJ1-2; possible D gene TRBD1, 5 bases. The CDR3 covers 15 residues. Between the trimmed V and J ends, which lost 1 base and 3 bases, there was a span of 13 bases. Germline loops: CDR1 SGHRS, CDR2 YFSETQ.